These T cell receptor beta chains were read from a single sample in a study of T cells in Graves' hyperthyroidism and ophthalmopathy. TCRdb analysed the multiplex PCR reads with MiXCR anew, one entry per CDR3 protein. The sample consists of around 300,000 distinct CDR3 sequences, approximately 15% of them appearing once. The sequenced material came from blood. The receptors were sampled from a woman between 25 and 40 years old with Graves' hyperthyroidism. Each CDR3 is given with its conserved first and last residue. The order of the fields is clone size, D gene, J gene, V gene, CDR3 DNA, CDR3 protein. The D gene is left open where the match is weak. Clone size is stated in some rows and not others, as once, few, many or a class when expanded.

many	NA	TRBJ2-5	TRBV7-2	TGTGCCAGCAGCTTAGGCCGAGGGGAGACCCAGTACTTC	CASSLGRGETQYF
NA	TRBD1	TRBJ1-3	TRBV20-1	TGCAGTGCTAGAGGACAGGGGGCGCCGGGAAACACCATATATTTT	CSARGQGAPGNTIYF
few	NA	TRBJ1-2	TRBV7-9	TGTGCCAGCAGCGTGGGAGTGAACTATGGCTACACCTTC	CASSVGVNYGYTF
NA	TRBD2	TRBJ2-7	TRBV10-2	TGCGCCAGCAGTGTGTTAAATCGGGAGGACCACGAGCAGTACTTC	CASSVLNREDHEQYF
few	NA	TRBJ2-1	TRBV28	TGTGCCAGCACTCCCCGGGGCCCGTACGATGAGCAGTTCTTC	CASTPRGPYDEQFF
many	TRBD2	TRBJ2-1	TRBV6-1	TGTGCCAGCAGTGGACTAGCGGGAGGGAATGAGCAGTTCTTC	CASSGLAGGNEQFF
many	NA	TRBJ1-2	TRBV2	TGTGCCAGCGTGAGGTCGGCTACAAAATATGGCTACACCTTC	CASVRSATKYGYTF
many	NA	TRBJ2-3	TRBV27	TGTGCCAGCAGTCGACGCACAGATACGCAGTATTTT	CASSRRTDTQYF
many	TRBD2	TRBJ2-5	TRBV29-1	TGCAGCGTTGGCGGCGGGAGTGGGGAGACCCAGTACTTC	CSVGGGSGETQYF
NA	NA	TRBJ2-6	TRBV29-1	TGCAGCGTTGGGTGGGCTGGGGCCAACGTCCTGACTTTC	CSVGWAGANVLTF
many	NA	TRBJ2-7	TRBV12-3/TRBV12-4	TGTGCCAGCAGTTTTCTTGGAATCTACGAGCAGTACTTC	CASSFLGIYEQYF
many	NA	TRBJ2-2	TRBV25-1	TGTGCCAGCAGTAGAATTACAGGGCGCACCGGGGAGCTGTTTTTT	CASSRITGRTGELFF
few	NA	TRBJ2-4	TRBV4-1	TGCGCCAGCAGCCAAGAGGAGGGGGCGAACATTCAGTACTTC	CASSQEEGANIQYF
few	TRBD1	TRBJ1-1	TRBV6-1	TGTGCCAGCAGCTCAACAGGGGCACCGAACACTGAAGCTTTCTTT	CASSSTGAPNTEAFF
many	TRBD2	TRBJ2-7	TRBV28	TGTGCCAGCAGTTTGCGACTAGCGGACTACGAGCAGTACTTC	CASSLRLADYEQYF
many	TRBD1	TRBJ1-1	TRBV2	TGTGCCAGCAGTGAAAGGGGACAGGGGGGTGGTGAAGCTTTCTTT	CASSERGQGGGEAFF
NA	TRBD2	TRBJ2-3	TRBV20-1	TGCAGTGCTAGAGAATCAGCGGGAGGGCCTAACCCCACAGATACGCAGTATTTT	CSARESAGGPNPTDTQYF
many	TRBD1	TRBJ1-2	TRBV27	TGTGCCAGCAGTTTTATAGGACAGGGCCCCTCCGAGGGCTACACCTTC	CASSFIGQGPSEGYTF
NA	NA	TRBJ2-7	TRBV25-1	TGTGCCAGCAGGGCACACGGAGTTGGAAACGAGCAGTACTTC	CASRAHGVGNEQYF
few	TRBD1	TRBJ1-5	TRBV30	TGTGCCTGGAACAGGGGGGGGAACGATCAGCCCCAGCATTTT	CAWNRGGNDQPQHF
few	NA	TRBJ2-6	TRBV27	TGTGCCAGCAGTTTTGGTACAGGGGGGGCTGGGGCCAACGTCCTGACTTTC	CASSFGTGGAGANVLTF
many	NA	TRBJ2-7	TRBV7-2	TGTGCCAGCAGCTTTCGGGGTCCCGGGGAGCAGTACTTC	CASSFRGPGEQYF
many	TRBD2	TRBJ2-7	TRBV2	TGTGCCAGCAAGGGGGGACTAGAACAAGAAGAGCAGTACTTC	CASKGGLEQEEQYF
once	NA	TRBJ1-1	TRBV15	TGTGCCACCAGCAGCCGCCCCCTTAGTGGGAACACTGAAGCTTTCTTT	CATSSRPLSGNTEAFF
NA	TRBD1	TRBJ2-1	TRBV24-1	TGTGCCACCGGGACAGAGAATGAGCAGTTCTTC	CATGTENEQFF
many	NA	TRBJ1-3	TRBV7-2	TGTGCCAGCAGCTTTTCAACGGACACCATATATTTT	CASSFSTDTIYF
many	NA	TRBJ2-7	TRBV2	TGTGCCAGCCGAGGGACGGGAGTTTCCGAGCAGTACTTC	CASRGTGVSEQYF
few	NA	TRBJ2-5	TRBV5-1	TGCGCCAGCAGCTTCGGGACGGGGACGGGGACCCAGTACTTC	CASSFGTGTGTQYF
few	NA	TRBJ2-3	TRBV7-9	TGTGCCAGCCTCAGGGGCACCGATACGCAGTATTTT	CASLRGTDTQYF
many	NA	TRBJ2-2	TRBV6-1	TGTGCCAGCAAGCCTAGCTCCGGGGAGCTGTTTTTT	CASKPSSGELFF
few	NA	TRBJ2-1	TRBV20-1	TGCAGTGCATATCTACCTGCGAACTCCTACAATGAGCAGTTCTTC	CSAYLPANSYNEQFF
few	NA	TRBJ2-3	TRBV6-1	TGTGCCACGGACAACCAGAGGGCCAAGTCCAGAGATACGCAGTATTTT	CATDNQRAKSRDTQYF
few	NA	TRBJ2-2	TRBV28	TGTGCCAGCAGAAACCCAGGGACCGGGGAGCTGTTTTTT	CASRNPGTGELFF
many	TRBD2	TRBJ2-2	TRBV28	TGTGCCAGCAGTTTAGACGCTAGCGGGAGGGAGTCAAACACCGGGGAGCTGTTTTTT	CASSLDASGRESNTGELFF
many	TRBD1	TRBJ2-5	TRBV20-1	TGCAGTGCTACCCCCGGGACAGGAGGCGGGGAGACCCAGTACTTC	CSATPGTGGGETQYF
many	TRBD1	TRBJ2-7	TRBV27	TGTGCCACTAGACAGGGTCCCTACGAGCAGTACTTC	CATRQGPYEQYF